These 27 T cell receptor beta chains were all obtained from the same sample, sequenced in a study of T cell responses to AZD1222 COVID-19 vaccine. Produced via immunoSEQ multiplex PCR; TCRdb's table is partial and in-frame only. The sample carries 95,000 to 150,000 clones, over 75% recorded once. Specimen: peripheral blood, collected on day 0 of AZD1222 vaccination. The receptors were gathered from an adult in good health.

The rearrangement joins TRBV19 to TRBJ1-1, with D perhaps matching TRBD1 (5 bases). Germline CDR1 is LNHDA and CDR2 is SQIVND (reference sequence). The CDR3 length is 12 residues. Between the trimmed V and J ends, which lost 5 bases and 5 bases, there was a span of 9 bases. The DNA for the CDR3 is TGTGCCAGTAGTGGGAGGGGTACTGAAGCTTTCTTT. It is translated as CASSGRGTEAFF.

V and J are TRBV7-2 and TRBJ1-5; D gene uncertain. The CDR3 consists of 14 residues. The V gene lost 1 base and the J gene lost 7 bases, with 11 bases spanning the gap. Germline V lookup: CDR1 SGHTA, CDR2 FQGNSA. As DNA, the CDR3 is TGTGCCAGCAGCTTAGTGCCGCTCGGGCAGCCCCAGCATTTT. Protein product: CASSLVPLGQPQHF.

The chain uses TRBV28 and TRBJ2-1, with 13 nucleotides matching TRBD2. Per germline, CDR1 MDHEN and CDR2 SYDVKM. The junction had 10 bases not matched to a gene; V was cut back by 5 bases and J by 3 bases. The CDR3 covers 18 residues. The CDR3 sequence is CASSPRLAGGPVYNEQFF. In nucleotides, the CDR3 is TGTGCCAGCAGTCCACGACTAGCGGGGGGCCCCGTCTACAATGAGCAGTTCTTC.

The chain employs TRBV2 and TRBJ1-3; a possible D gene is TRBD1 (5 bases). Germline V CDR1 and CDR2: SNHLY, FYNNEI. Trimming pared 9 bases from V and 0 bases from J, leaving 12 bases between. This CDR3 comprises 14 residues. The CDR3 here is CARGPGHSGNTIYF. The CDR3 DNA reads TGTGCCAGGGGACCGGGCCACTCTGGAAACACCATATATTTT. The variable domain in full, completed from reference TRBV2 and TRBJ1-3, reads EPEVTQTPSHQVTQMGQEVILRCVPISNHLYFYWYRQILGQKVEFLVSFYNNEISEKSEIFDDQFSVERPDGSNFTLKIRSTKLEDSAMYFCARGPGHSGNTIYFGEGSWLTVV.

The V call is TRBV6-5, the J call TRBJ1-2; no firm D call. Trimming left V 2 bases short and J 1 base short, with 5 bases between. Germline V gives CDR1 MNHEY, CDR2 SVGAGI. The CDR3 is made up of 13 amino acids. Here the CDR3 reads CASSYRVNYGYTF. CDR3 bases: TGTGCCAGCAGTTACAGGGTTAACTATGGCTACACCTTC.

The CDR3 DNA follows: TGCGCCAGCAGCCCCGGGGATAGCAATCAGCCCCAGCATTTT. Protein product: CASSPGDSNQPQHF. This rearrangement joins TRBV5-1 to TRBJ1-5; D gene uncertain. The CDR3 is made up of 14 amino acids. Trimming stripped 4 bases from V and 0 bases from J, with 8 bases between. Germline CDR1 reads SGHRS; CDR2 reads YFSETQ.

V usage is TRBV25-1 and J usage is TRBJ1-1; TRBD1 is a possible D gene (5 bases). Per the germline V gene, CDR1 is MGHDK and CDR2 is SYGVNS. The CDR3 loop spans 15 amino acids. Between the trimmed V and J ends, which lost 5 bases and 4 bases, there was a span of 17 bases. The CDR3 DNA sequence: TGTGCCAGCAGTTCAACGGGGGGTCTCCTCACTGAAGCTTTCTTT. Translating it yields CASSSTGGLLTEAFF.

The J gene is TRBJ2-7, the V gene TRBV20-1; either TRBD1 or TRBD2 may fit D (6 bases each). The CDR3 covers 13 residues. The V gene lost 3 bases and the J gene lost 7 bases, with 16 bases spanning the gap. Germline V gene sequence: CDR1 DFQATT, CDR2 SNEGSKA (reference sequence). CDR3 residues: CSASLTGAGEQYF. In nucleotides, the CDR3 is TGCAGTGCTAGTTTAACGGGGGCGGGAGAGCAGTACTTC.

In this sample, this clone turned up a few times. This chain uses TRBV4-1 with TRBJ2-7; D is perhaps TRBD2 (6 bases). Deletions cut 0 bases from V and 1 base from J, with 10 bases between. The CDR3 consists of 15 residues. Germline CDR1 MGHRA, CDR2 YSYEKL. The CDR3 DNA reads TGCGCCAGCAGCCAAGATCGGAGGGTTTCCTACGAGCAGTACTTC. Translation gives CASSQDRRVSYEQYF.

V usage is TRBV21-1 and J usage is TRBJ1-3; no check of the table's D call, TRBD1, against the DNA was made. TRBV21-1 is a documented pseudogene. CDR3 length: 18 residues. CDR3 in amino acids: CASSPPIGSQPVWATIYF. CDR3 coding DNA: TGTGCCAGCAGCCCTCCTATAGGCAGCCAGCCGGTTTGGGCCACCATATATTTT.

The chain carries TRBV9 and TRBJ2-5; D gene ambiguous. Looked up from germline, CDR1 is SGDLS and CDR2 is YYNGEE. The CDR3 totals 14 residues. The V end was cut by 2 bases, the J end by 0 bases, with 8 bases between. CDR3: CASSVSVYQETQYF. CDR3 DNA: TGTGCCAGCAGCGTTTCTGTGTACCAAGAGACCCAGTACTTC.

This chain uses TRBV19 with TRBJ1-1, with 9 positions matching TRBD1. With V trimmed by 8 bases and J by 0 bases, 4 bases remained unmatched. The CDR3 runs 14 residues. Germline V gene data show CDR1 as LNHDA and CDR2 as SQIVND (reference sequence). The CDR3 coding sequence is TGTGCCAGTGGGGGGACAGGGCTGAACACTGAAGCTTTCTTT. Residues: CASGGTGLNTEAFF.

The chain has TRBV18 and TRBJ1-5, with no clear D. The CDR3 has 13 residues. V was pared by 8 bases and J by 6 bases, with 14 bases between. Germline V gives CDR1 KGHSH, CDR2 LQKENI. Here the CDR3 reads CASREGSGQPQHF. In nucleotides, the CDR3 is TGTGCCAGCAGGGAAGGGTCCGGTCAGCCCCAGCATTTT.

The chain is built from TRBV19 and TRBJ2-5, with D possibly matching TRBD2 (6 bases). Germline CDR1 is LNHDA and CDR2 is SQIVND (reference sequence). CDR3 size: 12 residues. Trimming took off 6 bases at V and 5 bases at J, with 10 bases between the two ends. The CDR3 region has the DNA TGTGCCAGTAGCCCGGCGGGGGAGACCCAGTACTTC. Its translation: CASSPAGETQYF.

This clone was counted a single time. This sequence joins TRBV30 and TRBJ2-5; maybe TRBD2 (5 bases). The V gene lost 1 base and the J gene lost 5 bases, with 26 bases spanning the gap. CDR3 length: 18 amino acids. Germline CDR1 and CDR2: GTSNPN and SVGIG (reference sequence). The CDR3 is CAWSEGRSRTRKTETQYF. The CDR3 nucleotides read TGTGCCTGGAGTGAGGGCCGTTCAAGAACTAGGAAGACGGAGACCCAGTACTTC.

The CDR3 DNA is TGTGCCAGCAGCGTCCGTGGAGACCTCTCGGGTCAGCCCCAGCATTTT. Translated: CASSVRGDLSGQPQHF. This rearrangement joins TRBV9 to TRBJ1-5; D is uncertain. The germline V gene has CDR1 SGDLS and CDR2 YYNGEE. The germline V and J ends were trimmed by 2 bases and 6 bases, with 18 bases remaining between them. The CDR3 length is 16 residues.

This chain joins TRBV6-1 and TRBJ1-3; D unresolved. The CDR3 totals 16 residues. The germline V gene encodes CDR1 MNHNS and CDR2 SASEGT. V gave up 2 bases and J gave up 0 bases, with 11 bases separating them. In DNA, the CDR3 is TGTGCCAGCAGTGAATTCGGGTTAAGCTCTGGAAACACCATATATTTT. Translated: CASSEFGLSSGNTIYF.

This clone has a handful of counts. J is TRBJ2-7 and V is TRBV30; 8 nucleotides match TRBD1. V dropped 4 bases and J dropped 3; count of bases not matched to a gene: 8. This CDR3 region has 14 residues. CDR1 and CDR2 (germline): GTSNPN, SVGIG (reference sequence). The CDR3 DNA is TGTGCCTGGATATCAGGACAGGGAAACTACGAGCAGTACTTC. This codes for CAWISGQGNYEQYF.

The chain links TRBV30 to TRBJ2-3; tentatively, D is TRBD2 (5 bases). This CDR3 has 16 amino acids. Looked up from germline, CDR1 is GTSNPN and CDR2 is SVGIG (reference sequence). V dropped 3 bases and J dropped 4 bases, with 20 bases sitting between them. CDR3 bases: TGTGCCTGGAGCGGGCGCTCTAGCAAACGGTCAGATACGCAGTATTTT. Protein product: CAWSGRSSKRSDTQYF.

CDR3 sequence: CASTQGDTQYF. In DNA, the CDR3 is TGTGCCAGCACGCAGGGGGATACGCAGTATTTT. The V call is TRBV6-6, the J call TRBJ2-3; a possible D gene is TRBD1 (6 bases). CDR3 size: 11 residues. CDR1 and CDR2 from the germline V gene are MNHNY and SVGAGI (reference sequence). The germline V and J ends were trimmed by 7 bases and 6 bases, with 8 bases remaining between them.

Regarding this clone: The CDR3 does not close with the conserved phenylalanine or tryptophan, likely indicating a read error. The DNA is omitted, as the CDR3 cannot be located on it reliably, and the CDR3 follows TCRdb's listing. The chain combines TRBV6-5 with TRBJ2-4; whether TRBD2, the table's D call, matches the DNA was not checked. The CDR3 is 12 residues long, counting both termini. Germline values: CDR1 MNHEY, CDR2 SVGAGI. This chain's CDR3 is CASSHGEGNGGS.

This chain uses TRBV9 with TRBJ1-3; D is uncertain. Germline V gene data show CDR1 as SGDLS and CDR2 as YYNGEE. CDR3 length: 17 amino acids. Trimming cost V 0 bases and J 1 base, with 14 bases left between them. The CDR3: CASSVVGSGGSGNTIYF. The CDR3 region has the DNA TGTGCCAGCAGCGTAGTCGGCAGCGGAGGATCTGGAAACACCATATATTTT. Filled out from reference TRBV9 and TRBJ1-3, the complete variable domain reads DSGVTQTPKHLITATGQRVTLRCSPRSGDLSVYWYQQSLDQGLQFLIQYYNGEERAKGNILERFSAQQFPDLHSELNLSSLELGDSALYFCASSVVGSGGSGNTIYFGEGSWLTVV.

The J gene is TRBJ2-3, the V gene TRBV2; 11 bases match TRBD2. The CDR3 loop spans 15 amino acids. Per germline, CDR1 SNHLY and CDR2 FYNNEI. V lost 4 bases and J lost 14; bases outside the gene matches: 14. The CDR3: CASSGIAGGLSRVYF. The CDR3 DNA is TGTGCCAGCAGTGGGATAGCGGGGGGGCTGAGTCGGGTGTATTTT.

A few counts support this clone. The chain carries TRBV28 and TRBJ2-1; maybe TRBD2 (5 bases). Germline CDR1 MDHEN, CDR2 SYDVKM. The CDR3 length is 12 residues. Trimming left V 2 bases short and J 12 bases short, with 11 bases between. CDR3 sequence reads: CASSLVVGRQFF. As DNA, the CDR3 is TGTGCCAGCAGTTTAGTCGTGGGGAGGCAGTTCTTC.

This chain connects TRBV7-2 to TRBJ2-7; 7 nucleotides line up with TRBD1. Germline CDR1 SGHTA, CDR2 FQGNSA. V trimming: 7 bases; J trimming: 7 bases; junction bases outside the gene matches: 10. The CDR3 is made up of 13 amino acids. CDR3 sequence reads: CASIKGAAGEQYF. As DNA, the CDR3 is TGTGCCAGCATCAAGGGGGCAGCCGGGGAGCAGTACTTC. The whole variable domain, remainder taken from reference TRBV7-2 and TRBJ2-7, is GAGVSQSPSNKVTEKGKDVELRCDPISGHTALYWYRQSLGQGLEFLIYFQGNSAPDKSGLPSDRFSAERTGGSVSTLTIQRTQQEDSAVYLCASIKGAAGEQYFGPGTRLTVT.

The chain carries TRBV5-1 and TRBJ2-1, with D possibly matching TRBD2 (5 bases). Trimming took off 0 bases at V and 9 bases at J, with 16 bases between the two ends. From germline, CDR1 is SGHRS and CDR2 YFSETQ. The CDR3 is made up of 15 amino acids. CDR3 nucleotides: TGCGCCAGCAGCTTGGAAAGCGGATCCTGGGGTGAGCAGTTCTTC. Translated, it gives CASSLESGSWGEQFF.

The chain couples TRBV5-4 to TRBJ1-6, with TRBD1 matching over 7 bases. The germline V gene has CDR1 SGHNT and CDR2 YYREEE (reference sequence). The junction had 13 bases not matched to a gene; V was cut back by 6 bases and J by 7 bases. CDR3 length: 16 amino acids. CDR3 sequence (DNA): TGTGCCAGCACCCACGCAAGGGACAGAGGGAATTCACCCCTCCACTTT. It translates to CASTHARDRGNSPLHF. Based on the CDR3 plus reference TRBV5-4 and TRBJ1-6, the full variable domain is ETGVTQSPTHLIKTRGQQVTLRCSSQSGHNTVSWYQQALGQGPQFIFQYYREEENGRGNFPPRFSGLQFPNYSSELNVNALELDDSALYLCASTHARDRGNSPLHFGNGTRLTVT.